The 8 T cell receptor beta chains listed next were all sequenced from one sample in a study of T cells in Graves' hyperthyroidism and ophthalmopathy. Amplification of TCR beta CDR3 regions was performed using RNA transcripts as template. The HTBI primer set drove a first-round RT-PCR of the TCR CDR3. TCRdb passed the multiplex PCR reads through MiXCR, listing each CDR3 protein once. The sample has 300,000 to 500,000 distinct CDR3 sequences; under 15% are singletons. Input material: blood. These receptors were taken from a woman aged 30 to 39 with Graves' hyperthyroidism.

The genes are TRBV11-1 and TRBJ2-3; D tentatively reads TRBD1 or TRBD2 (5 bases each). The germline gives CDR1 SGHAT, CDR2 FQDESV (reference sequence). The V end was cut by 1 base, the J end by 0 bases, with 8 bases between. The CDR3 totals 15 residues. For the CDR3, the DNA is TGTGCCAGCAGCTTAGTCGGGGCGAGCACAGATACGCAGTATTTT. Translated, it gives CASSLVGASTDTQYF.

This clonotype was observed many times. The chain couples TRBV20-1 to TRBJ2-5; D unclear. The CDR3 has 15 amino acids. Germline values: CDR1 DFQATT, CDR2 SNEGSKA (reference sequence). V shed 6 bases and J shed 0 bases, with 17 bases lying between them. The DNA for the CDR3 is TGCAGTGCAACCCACCCAAACCCGTACCAAGAGACCCAGTACTTC. Protein sequence: CSATHPNPYQETQYF.

This clonotype was observed many times. The chain joins TRBV7-6 to TRBJ2-5, with 14 bases that match TRBD2. CDR1 is SGHVS and CDR2 is FNYEAQ in the germline V gene. V trimming: 0 bases; J trimming: 5 bases; junction bases outside the gene matches: 8. This CDR3 contains 18 residues. The CDR3 loop is CASSLAPGTSGSGETQYF. DNA for the CDR3: TGTGCCAGCAGCTTAGCTCCCGGGACTAGCGGGAGTGGGGAGACCCAGTACTTC.

This clonotype was observed at least ten times. The chain combines TRBV28 with TRBJ2-6; D perhaps matches TRBD1 (5 bases). This CDR3 is built from 14 residues. The germline CDR1 and CDR2 sequences are MDHEN and SYDVKM. V lost 6 bases and J 2 bases, leaving 8 bases between the germline ends. The CDR3, as DNA: TGTGCCAGCAGCCGCAGGGCTGGGGCCAACGTCCTGACTTTC. Protein sequence: CASSRRAGANVLTF.

Many counts were recorded for this clonotype. The gene calls are TRBV27 and TRBJ2-7, with D maybe TRBD2 (5 bases). The CDR3 spans 16 residues. Trimming removed 0 bases at V and 5 bases at J, with 17 bases between. CDR1 is MNHEY, CDR2 SMNVEV, per germline (reference sequence). The CDR3 coding sequence is TGTGCCAGCAGTTTATCTGGTCGGAGGAGAGTCCACGAGCAGTACTTC. Amino acid sequence: CASSLSGRRRVHEQYF.

The sample holds many counts of this clonotype. Here the CDR3 DNA reads TGTGCCAGCAGCCAAAGGGGACAGGGTGGCAATGAGCAGTTCTTC. Its translation is CASSQRGQGGNEQFF. The chain joins TRBV3-1 to TRBJ2-1, with 9 bases lining up with TRBD1. After removal of 2 bases from V and 6 bases from J, the junction contained 5 bases not matched to a gene. The CDR3 extends over 15 amino acids. CDR1 LGHDT and CDR2 YNNKEL come from the germline V gene (reference sequence).

This clonotype was observed a handful of times. The chain combines TRBV29-1 with TRBJ1-1; TRBD1 is a possible D gene (6 bases). This CDR3 is built from 12 residues. Trimming cost V 6 bases and J 3 bases, with 11 bases left between them. Germline CDR1 is SQVTM and CDR2 is ANQGSEA. The CDR3 DNA reads TGCAGCGTAGGCAGGGGCGACACTGAAGCTTTCTTT. Translation gives CSVGRGDTEAFF. The whole variable domain, filled in from reference TRBV29-1 and TRBJ1-1, reads SAVISQKPSRDICQRGTSLTIQCQVDSQVTMMFWYRQQPGQSLTLIATANQGSEATYESGFVIDKFPISRPNLTFSTLTVSNMSPEDSSIYLCSVGRGDTEAFFGQGTRLTVV.

In this sample, this clonotype turned up many times. The genes are TRBV28 and TRBJ2-3; 16 nucleotides match TRBD2. CDR1 and CDR2 (germline): MDHEN, SYDVKM. The CDR3 covers 18 residues. With V trimmed by 2 bases and J by 2 bases, 4 bases remained unmatched. CDR3 nucleotide sequence: TGTGCCAGCAGTTTACGGGGACTAGCGGGAGGGTTCACAGATACGCAGTATTTT. Residues: CASSLRGLAGGFTDTQYF.